This T cell receptor (beta chain) was captured in a study of T cell repertoires in cytomegalovirus infection (dated by TCRdb to between 2018 and 2021). At the level of the whole study: The HLA type of each donor mattered for the analysis, because public TCR beta signatures pointed to carriage of CMV infection along with the matching HLA type. General conclusions and limits of the study: Carriers of CMV infection plus the relevant HLA type were discriminated by the cumulative frequency of public TCR beta family members in the study cohort and in an independent roughly 340-donor cohort. In the ex vivo response, HLA-C-restricted CMV-specific TCR beta clonotypes were dominant, and in two of eight donors the single most frequent clonotype came from this HLA-C-restricted group.

Comments on this clonotype: This clone's antigen is unknown. No much larger clone exists at a distance of one base, and base qualities are not known.

TCRdb shows the sequencer as Illumina HiSeq 1500. TCRdb passed the public sequencing reads through fastp at Q25 and MiXCR, retaining productive beta sequences. Each entry is one CDR3 protein sequence, shown with its most common DNA and genes. This sample is represented by about 530,000 distinct CDR3 sequences; about 26% of them were singletons. Of the sample, over 10% falls within the top ten clones. V and J lose 5 bases and 3 bases, and a span of 16 bases separates them. The CDR3 measures 15 amino acids from cysteine to phenylalanine. The DNA shown is the 45-base CDR3, in frame from base 1. The clonotype originates from a human donor in good health (CMV status not recorded). Some clones in this sample may be carry-over from other donors' samples. Sequenced sample: PBMCs. The V gene is TRBV12-3 or TRBV12-4 and the J gene is TRBJ2-5; perhaps TRBD2 is the D gene, with 7 bases matching. At the DNA level, the sequence is TGTGCCAGCAGTCCCTGGGGGGGCGTGGAAGAGACCCAGTACTTC. Its coded protein is CASSPWGGVEETQYF.